This T cell receptor (beta chain) was captured in a study of T-cell memory formation after mild COVID-19. Study results and caveats: Among contracting clones, CD4+ were mainly CM/EM and CD8+ enriched in EMRA. Day 15 to 85 contracting clones showed balanced CD4/CD8; day 15 to 37 expanders favored CD4+.

Concerning this clonotype itself: The target antigen is unknown.

Looked up from germline, CDR1 is MNHEY and CDR2 is SVGEGT. The CDR3 runs to 18 residues. V dropped 4 bases and J dropped 5; count of bases not matched to a gene: 12. 5'RACE, which relied on constant-segment primers, yielded TCR alpha and TCR beta cDNA libraries carrying sample barcodes and UMIs. TCRdb reprocessed the 5' RACE reads via MiXCR and lists one record per CDR3 protein. The sample consists of about 350,000 distinct CDR3 sequences, roughly 19% of them appearing once. Sequenced: PBMCs or a T cell subset sorted from them (not recorded which). The rearrangement uses TRBV6-2 or TRBV6-3 and TRBJ2-2; 11 bases are shared with TRBD2. This clonotype originated in a man aged 18 to 29 who had mild COVID-19 (a few samples of this study predate the infection). Cell type and time point are not known. The CDR3 bases are TGTGCCAGCAGTTGGTCACTAGCGGGGGCGGTAGGAACCGGGGAGCTGTTTTTT. It yields the protein CASSWSLAGAVGTGELFF.